A selection of T cell receptor beta chains follows, all from one sample in a study of Ad26.COV2.S vaccination and SARS-CoV-2 variants. Profiling relied on immunoSEQ multiplex PCR, and the TCRdb table lists in-frame clones only, not all of them. The sample shows a few hundred thousand clones, 87% of them seen only once. The sequences come from peripheral blood, collected in a trial of Ad26.COV2.S vaccine versus placebo. These receptors were obtained from a person between 18 and 59 years old who received the Ad26.COV2.S COVID-19 vaccine or a placebo. Both conserved end residues are part of each CDR3. Each record gives: CDR3 protein, CDR3 DNA, D gene, J gene, V gene, clone size. The D gene is left open where the match is weak. The size field is filled for only some rows; it gives once, few, many or a size class.

CDR3 protein: CASSYSPPLGNEQFF; CDR3 DNA: TGTGCCAGCAGTTACTCGCCCCCTCTAGGGAATGAGCAGTTCTTC; D gene: NA; J gene: TRBJ2-1; V gene: TRBV6-6; clone size: NA
CDR3 protein: CASSLAGSPTTEAFF; CDR3 DNA: TGTGCCAGCAGCTTAGCAGGTAGTCCAACCACTGAAGCTTTCTTT; D gene: NA; J gene: TRBJ1-1; V gene: TRBV7-2; clone size: NA
CDR3 protein: CATRDLGDYNEQFF; CDR3 DNA: TGTGCCACCAGGGATTTAGGGGACTACAATGAGCAGTTCTTC; D gene: NA; J gene: TRBJ2-1; V gene: TRBV15; clone size: NA
CDR3 protein: CAWSLRENTEAFF; CDR3 DNA: TGTGCCTGGAGCCTACGGGAGAACACTGAAGCTTTCTTT; D gene: NA; J gene: TRBJ1-1; V gene: TRBV30; clone size: NA
CDR3 protein: CASSIRAPQGGYTF; CDR3 DNA: TGTGCCAGTAGTATCAGGGCCCCACAGGGGGGCTACACCTTC; D gene: TRBD1; J gene: TRBJ1-2; V gene: TRBV19; clone size: NA
CDR3 protein: CASSLDPNQPQHF; CDR3 DNA: TGCGCCAGCAGCCTAGACCCTAATCAGCCCCAGCATTTT; D gene: NA; J gene: TRBJ1-5; V gene: TRBV5-1; clone size: NA
CDR3 protein: CASSVAGGAGDTQYF; CDR3 DNA: TGTGCCAGCAGCGTAGCGGGGGGGGCTGGAGATACGCAGTATTTT; D gene: TRBD2; J gene: TRBJ2-3; V gene: TRBV9; clone size: NA
CDR3 protein: CSARAGTGYTF; CDR3 DNA: TGCAGTGCTAGGGCCGGGACTGGCTACACCTTC; D gene: NA; J gene: TRBJ1-2; V gene: TRBV20-1; clone size: NA
CDR3 protein: CASSFGTQGTQTAFF; CDR3 DNA: TGTGCCAGCAGCTTCGGGACTCAGGGGACCCAAACGGCTTTCTTT; D gene: NA; J gene: TRBJ1-1; V gene: TRBV11-2; clone size: once
CDR3 protein: CASSFDSATYNEQFF; CDR3 DNA: TGTGCCAGCAGCTTTGACAGTGCCACCTACAATGAGCAGTTCTTC; D gene: NA; J gene: TRBJ2-1; V gene: TRBV7-3; clone size: NA
CDR3 protein: CAWTEGGGREQYF; CDR3 DNA: TGTGCCTGGACCGAGGGCGGGGGGAGAGAGCAGTACTTC; D gene: TRBD2; J gene: TRBJ2-7; V gene: TRBV30; clone size: NA
CDR3 protein: CASSIQGGGYTF; CDR3 DNA: TGTGCCAGTAGTATACAGGGAGGTGGCTACACCTTC; D gene: NA; J gene: TRBJ1-2; V gene: TRBV19; clone size: NA
CDR3 protein: CASSYLAGGIEQFF; CDR3 DNA: TGTGCCAGCAGTTATCTAGCGGGGGGTATCGAGCAGTTCTTC; D gene: TRBD2; J gene: TRBJ2-1; V gene: TRBV6-2/TRBV6-3; clone size: NA
CDR3 protein: CASSSSTDTQYF; CDR3 DNA: TGTGCCAGCTCATCTAGCACAGATACGCAGTATTTT; D gene: NA; J gene: TRBJ2-3; V gene: TRBV18; clone size: NA
CDR3 protein: CASSEAAGVRQQYF; CDR3 DNA: TGTGCCAGCAGTGAAGCGGCCGGAGTGCGCCAGCAGTACTTC; D gene: NA; J gene: TRBJ2-7; V gene: TRBV2; clone size: NA
CDR3 protein: CASSGTRLEGYEQYF; CDR3 DNA: TGTGCCAGCAGCGGAACACGGTTGGAGGGCTACGAGCAGTACTTC; D gene: NA; J gene: TRBJ2-7; V gene: TRBV7-2; clone size: NA
CDR3 protein: CASSLDWTGASDEAFF; CDR3 DNA: TGCGCCAGCAGCTTGGACTGGACAGGGGCAAGTGATGAAGCTTTCTTT; D gene: TRBD1; J gene: TRBJ1-1; V gene: TRBV5-1; clone size: NA
CDR3 protein: CAHGALGNSPLHF; CDR3 DNA: TGTGCCCACGGGGCCTTGGGGAATTCACCCCTCCACTTT; D gene: NA; J gene: TRBJ1-6; V gene: TRBV30; clone size: NA
CDR3 protein: CAWSVLGRGYEQYF; CDR3 DNA: TGTGCCTGGAGTGTACTTGGCAGGGGATACGAGCAGTACTTC; D gene: NA; J gene: TRBJ2-7; V gene: TRBV30; clone size: NA
CDR3 protein: CASSSDYGQETQYF; CDR3 DNA: TGTGCCAGCAGCTCTGATTACGGCCAAGAGACCCAGTACTTC; D gene: NA; J gene: TRBJ2-5; V gene: TRBV5-6; clone size: NA
CDR3 protein: CASSLSSAQYEQYF; CDR3 DNA: TGTGCCAGCAGCTTGTCGTCGGCTCAATACGAGCAGTACTTC; D gene: NA; J gene: TRBJ2-7; V gene: TRBV5-5; clone size: NA
CDR3 protein: CASSRRQGGNEKLFF; CDR3 DNA: TGCGCCAGCAGCAGACGACAGGGGGGTAATGAAAAACTGTTTTTT; D gene: TRBD1; J gene: TRBJ1-4; V gene: TRBV4-1; clone size: NA
CDR3 protein: CASGPGTGFEAFF; CDR3 DNA: TGTGCTAGTGGTCCCGGGACAGGGTTTGAAGCTTTCTTT; D gene: TRBD1; J gene: TRBJ1-1; V gene: TRBV12-5; clone size: NA
CDR3 protein: CASSIRGVVNTEAFF; CDR3 DNA: TGTGCCAGTAGTATTCGAGGAGTCGTGAACACTGAAGCTTTCTTT; D gene: NA; J gene: TRBJ1-1; V gene: TRBV19; clone size: NA
CDR3 protein: CASNALGQAGGYTF; CDR3 DNA: TGTGCCAGTAACGCGTTGGGCCAAGCGGGGGGCTACACCTTC; D gene: NA; J gene: TRBJ1-2; V gene: TRBV19; clone size: NA
CDR3 protein: CASSQVLGGVKEAFF; CDR3 DNA: TGCGCCAGCAGCCAAGTTTTAGGGGGCGTAAAAGAAGCTTTCTTT; D gene: TRBD1; J gene: TRBJ1-1; V gene: TRBV4-1; clone size: NA
CDR3 protein: CASREGTVDQPQHF; CDR3 DNA: TGTGCCAGCAGGGAGGGGACAGTCGATCAGCCCCAGCATTTT; D gene: TRBD1; J gene: TRBJ1-5; V gene: TRBV2; clone size: NA
CDR3 protein: CASIRGQTEAFF; CDR3 DNA: TGTGCCAGCATCCGGGGACAGACTGAAGCTTTCTTT; D gene: TRBD1; J gene: TRBJ1-1; V gene: TRBV6-5; clone size: few
CDR3 protein: CASRPPGLANEQYF; CDR3 DNA: TGTGCCAGCAGACCCCCGGGACTAGCGAACGAGCAGTACTTC; D gene: TRBD2; J gene: TRBJ2-7; V gene: TRBV6-6; clone size: NA
CDR3 protein: CASSPRTGERTQYF; CDR3 DNA: TGTGCCAGCAGCCCCCGGACTGGGGAACGTACGCAGTATTTT; D gene: NA; J gene: TRBJ2-3; V gene: TRBV7-2; clone size: NA
CDR3 protein: CASSPSHQSTDTQYF; CDR3 DNA: TGTGCCAGCAGCCCCTCCCATCAAAGCACAGATACGCAGTATTTT; D gene: NA; J gene: TRBJ2-3; V gene: TRBV9; clone size: NA
CDR3 protein: CASSPRDAWSYGYTF; CDR3 DNA: TGTGCCAGCAGTCCACGGGACGCATGGTCTTATGGCTACACCTTC; D gene: NA; J gene: TRBJ1-2; V gene: TRBV6-6; clone size: NA
CDR3 protein: CASISWERGGVEQFF; CDR3 DNA: TGTGCCAGCATCTCTTGGGAGCGGGGGGGCGTTGAGCAGTTCTTC; D gene: TRBD2; J gene: TRBJ2-1; V gene: TRBV7-9; clone size: once
CDR3 protein: CAISEGAGGADTQYF; CDR3 DNA: TGTGCCATCAGTGAAGGGGCGGGGGGGGCAGATACGCAGTATTTT; D gene: TRBD2; J gene: TRBJ2-3; V gene: TRBV10-3; clone size: NA
CDR3 protein: CASSIDRWGQAQHF; CDR3 DNA: TGTGCCAGTAGTATAGATCGTTGGGGACAGGCCCAGCATTTT; D gene: TRBD1; J gene: TRBJ1-5; V gene: TRBV19; clone size: NA
CDR3 protein: CARVEGASYGYTF; CDR3 DNA: TGTGCCAGGGTGGAGGGGGCTAGCTATGGCTACACCTTC; D gene: TRBD1; J gene: TRBJ1-2; V gene: TRBV30; clone size: NA
CDR3 protein: CASSSQGSQPQHF; CDR3 DNA: TGTGCCAGCAGTTCACAGGGCTCTCAGCCCCAGCATTTT; D gene: NA; J gene: TRBJ1-5; V gene: TRBV12-3/TRBV12-4; clone size: NA
CDR3 protein: CASSFLEQGGNSPLHF; CDR3 DNA: TGTGCCAGCAGTTTCCTCGAACAGGGGGGTAATTCACCCCTCCACTTT; D gene: TRBD1; J gene: TRBJ1-6; V gene: TRBV27; clone size: NA
CDR3 protein: CAWSSGQSGRQPQHF; CDR3 DNA: TGTGCCTGGAGTTCGGGACAGTCGGGGCGTCAGCCCCAGCATTTT; D gene: TRBD1; J gene: TRBJ1-5; V gene: TRBV30; clone size: few
CDR3 protein: CASSEGPGWDEQYF; CDR3 DNA: TGTGCCAGCAGTGAGGGTCCCGGGTGGGACGAGCAGTACTTC; D gene: NA; J gene: TRBJ2-7; V gene: TRBV2; clone size: NA
CDR3 protein: CASSLVAGGRNYNEQFF; CDR3 DNA: TGTGCCAGCAGCTTAGTAGCGGGGGGCCGAAATTACAATGAGCAGTTCTTC; D gene: TRBD2; J gene: TRBJ2-1; V gene: TRBV11-2; clone size: NA